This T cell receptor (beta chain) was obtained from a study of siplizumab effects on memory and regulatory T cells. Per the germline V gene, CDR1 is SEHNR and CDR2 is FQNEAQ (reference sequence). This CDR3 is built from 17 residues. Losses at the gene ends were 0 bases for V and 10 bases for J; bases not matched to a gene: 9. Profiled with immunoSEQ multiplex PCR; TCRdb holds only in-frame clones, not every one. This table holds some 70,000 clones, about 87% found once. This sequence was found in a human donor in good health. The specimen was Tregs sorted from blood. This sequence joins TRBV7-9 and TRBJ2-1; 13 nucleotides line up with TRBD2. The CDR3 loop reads CASSLARTSGRKGEQFF. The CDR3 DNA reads TGTGCCAGCAGCTTAGCGCGGACTAGCGGGAGAAAGGGGGAGCAGTTCTTC.